Following are 4 T cell receptor beta chains from one sample sequenced in a study of technical replicates of blood from several donors. TCRdb's copy holds only in-frame clones and misses some; the assay was immunoSEQ multiplex PCR. Of around 80,000 clones listed, 93% were seen once; the top ten hold about 0.26%. The sequenced sample was T cells isolated from PBMCs. These receptor sequences come from a human donor in good health.

This rearrangement joins TRBV25-1 to TRBJ2-7; D perhaps matches TRBD2 (6 bases). The V end lost 10 bases, the J end lost 2 bases, and 15 bases lay between the germline ends. Germline-derived CDR1 and CDR2 are MGHDK and SYGVNS. The CDR3 consists of 13 residues. The CDR3 nucleotides read TGTGCCACTGCGGGGCTTTACCCCTACGAGCAGTACTTC. Translating gives CATAGLYPYEQYF.

The chain links TRBV4-2 to TRBJ2-1; no definite D call. Germline assignment: CDR1 LGHNA and CDR2 YNFKEQ. This CDR3 region has 14 residues. Trimming removed 0 bases from V and 3 bases from J, with 6 bases in between. The DNA for the CDR3 is TGTGCCAGCAGCCAAGAATTCGGCTACAATGAGCAGTTCTTC. This codes for CASSQEFGYNEQFF.

The genes are TRBV10-3 and TRBJ1-3, with D uncertain. From germline, CDR1 is ENHRY and CDR2 SYGVKD. This CDR3 is built from 15 residues. V lost 6 bases to trimming and J lost 0 bases, with 12 bases between them. The CDR3 reads CAIRSGRDSGNTIYF. CDR3 bases: TGTGCCATCAGGTCTGGACGGGACTCTGGAAACACCATATATTTT.

The J gene is TRBJ1-5, the V gene TRBV5-1; unclear D gene. The CDR3 runs 13 residues. Deletions cut 0 bases from V and 4 bases from J, with 5 bases between. Germline V gene lookup returns CDR1 SGHRS and CDR2 YFSETQ. As DNA, the CDR3 is TGCGCCAGCAGCTTGGACGGTAATCAGCCCCAGCATTTT. Translated: CASSLDGNQPQHF.